These T cell receptor beta chains were read from a single sample in a study of OX40 agonist ivuxolimab in advanced cancers. Clones were read by immunoSEQ multiplex PCR, and TCRdb kept only the in-frame ones, dropping some. The table shows around 35,000 clones, with about four fifths occurring only once. Sequenced material: CD4+ or CD8+ T cells sorted from blood, taken in a trial of the OX40 agonist ivuxolimab. The receptors were sampled from an adult with an advanced solid tumor such as melanoma, head and neck, liver or kidney cancer. The conserved cysteine and the conserved F or W are not part of the CDR3 here. The order of the fields is D gene, J gene, V gene, CDR3 protein. The D gene is left open where the match is weak.

>NA|TRBJ2-7|TRBV6-1
ASIRGYYEQY
>NA|TRBJ1-3|TRBV5-6
ATLNVPGNTIY
>TRBD2|TRBJ2-3|TRBV6-1
ASSAAGTVRTQY
>NA|TRBJ2-3|TRBV2
ASTPEKGAADTQY
>NA|TRBJ2-7|TRBV5-6
ASSPAGGRAYEQY
>NA|TRBJ2-7|TRBV6-5
ASSHRDGYEQY
>NA|TRBJ2-1|TRBV6-4
ASSDSPVFGNNEQF
>TRBD2|TRBJ2-1|TRBV9
ASSEGTRRYNEQF
>TRBD2|TRBJ2-7|TRBV5-4
ASSSDGGLAGAYEQY
>TRBD1|TRBJ2-5|TRBV11-2
ASSLGTGTRETQY
>TRBD2|TRBJ2-1|TRBV27
ASTVRRAGADGGGYNEQF